The clone carrying this T cell receptor beta chain was counted a few times. Its antigen is unknown. CDR3 length: 15 residues. The ends lost 5 bases at V and 4 bases at J; junction bases unmatched: 10. The data were taken from a study of T cell repertoires in cytomegalovirus infection. The study's findings and limits: CMV-specific TCR beta clonotypes restricted by HLA-C dominated the ex vivo response.

TCRdb reanalysed the reads using MiXCR and keeps one entry per CDR3 protein. The table records more than 55,000 distinct CDR3 sequences, more than 20% of them present only once. The starting material was CD8+ T cells from cultured PBMCs, obtained from culture after CMV antigen stimulation. The receptor was derived from a human donor in good health (CMV status not recorded). Some clones in this sample may be carry-over from other donors' samples. This chain uses TRBV12-3 or TRBV12-4 with TRBJ1-1, with TRBD1 matching 7 bases. The DNA for the CDR3 is TGTGCCAGCAGTCCCCTGACAGGGTCCGCCACTGAAGCTTTCTTT. Translated, it gives CASSPLTGSATEAFF.